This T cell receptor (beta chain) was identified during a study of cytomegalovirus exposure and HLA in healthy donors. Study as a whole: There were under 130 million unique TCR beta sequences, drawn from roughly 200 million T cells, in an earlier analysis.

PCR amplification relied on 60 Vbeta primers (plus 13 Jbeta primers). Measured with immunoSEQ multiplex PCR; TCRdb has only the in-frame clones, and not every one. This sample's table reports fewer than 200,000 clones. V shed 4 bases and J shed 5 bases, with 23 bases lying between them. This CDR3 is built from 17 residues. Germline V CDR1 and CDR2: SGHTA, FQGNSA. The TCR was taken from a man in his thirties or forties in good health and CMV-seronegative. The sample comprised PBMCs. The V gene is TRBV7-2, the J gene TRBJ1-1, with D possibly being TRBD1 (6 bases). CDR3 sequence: CASSSLRDTSWGTEAFF. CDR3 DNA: TGTGCCAGCAGCTCACTCCGGGACACAAGTTGGGGTACTGAAGCTTTCTTT. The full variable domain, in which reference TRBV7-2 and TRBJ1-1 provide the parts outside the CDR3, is GAGVSQSPSNKVTEKGKDVELRCDPISGHTALYWYRQSLGQGLEFLIYFQGNSAPDKSGLPSDRFSAERTGGSVSTLTIQRTQQEDSAVYLCASSSLRDTSWGTEAFFGQGTRLTVV.